This is a list of T cell receptor beta chains from one sample in a study of CD8 T cells in Susac syndrome. MiXCR, run by TCRdb on the immunoSEQ multiplex PCR reads, gives a single entry per CDR3 protein. The repertoire holds about 240,000 distinct CDR3 sequences, approximately 95% seen once, with around 0.1% in the top ten. Specimen: CD4+ T cells from PBMCs. The receptor set was obtained from a human donor with Susac syndrome. The CDR3 runs from the conserved cysteine through the conserved F or W. D genes are given only for firm matches. Clone size is stated in some rows and not others, as once, few, many or a class when expanded.

- TRBJ2-5 TRBV29-1 - CSPTVDGTQYF TGCAGCCCCACTGTTGATGGGACCCAGTACTTC
- TRBJ2-5 TRBV5-4 TRBD1 CASSLNMGTGIQETQYF TGTGCCAGCAGCTTGAATATGGGGACAGGTATTCAAGAGACCCAGTACTTC
- TRBJ2-5 TRBV9 TRBD1 CASSASGGGWETQYF TGTGCCAGCAGCGCTTCAGGGGGTGGTTGGGAGACCCAGTACTTC
- TRBJ2-1 TRBV29-1 TRBD2 CSATSLTKISSYNEQFF TGCAGCGCGACTAGCTTAACGAAAATAAGCTCCTACAATGAGCAGTTCTTC
- TRBJ2-7 TRBV28 - CASRMVHSEQYF TGTGCCAGCAGAATGGTGCATAGCGAGCAGTACTTC
- TRBJ1-4 TRBV7-9 - CASSFDTTGEKLFF TGTGCCAGCAGCTTCGACACCACCGGGGAAAAACTGTTTTTT
- TRBJ2-7 TRBV3-1 - CASSQAELLSYEQYF TGTGCCAGCAGCCAAGCCGAGCTTCTCTCCTACGAGCAGTACTTC
- TRBJ2-1 TRBV20-1 - CSLNIKRANEQFF TGCAGCCTAAACATAAAAAGGGCGAATGAGCAGTTCTTC
- TRBJ2-5 TRBV7-9 - CASSLLGGKETQYF TGTGCCAGCAGCTTACTGGGGGGAAAAGAGACCCAGTACTTC
- TRBJ2-6 TRBV7-3 - CASGPYRANVLTF TGTGCCAGCGGCCCCTACAGGGCCAACGTCCTGACTTTC
- TRBJ1-5 TRBV19 - CASSIRDGHSNQPQHF TGTGCCAGTAGTATTCGGGACGGCCATAGCAATCAGCCCCAGCATTTT
once TRBJ2-5 TRBV12-3/TRBV12-4 TRBD2 CASSLRGTSGSKETQYF TGTGCCAGCAGTTTGCGGGGGACTAGCGGGAGTAAGGAGACCCAGTACTTC
- TRBJ2-7 TRBV28 TRBD1 CASSRQGAREQYF TGTGCCAGCAGTCGACAGGGGGCTCGTGAGCAGTACTTC
- TRBJ2-5 TRBV7-9 - CASSPTDYWAGETQYF TGTGCCAGCAGCCCAACCGATTATTGGGCGGGAGAGACCCAGTACTTC
- TRBJ2-7 TRBV4-1 - CASSHHRSTVYEQYF TGCGCCAGCAGCCACCACCGGTCGACGGTCTACGAGCAGTACTTC
- TRBJ2-1 TRBV9 - CASSAKRRSSYNEQFF TGTGCCAGCAGCGCCAAGAGACGGAGCTCCTACAATGAGCAGTTCTTC
- TRBJ2-7 TRBV7-8 - CASSKARHSPYEQYF TGTGCCAGCAGCAAGGCCCGGCACAGCCCCTACGAGCAGTACTTC
- TRBJ1-5 TRBV6-5 - CASRGFGQPQHF TGTGCCAGCAGGGGCTTCGGGCAGCCCCAGCATTTT
- TRBJ2-5 TRBV27 - CATLLLQETQYF TGTGCCACCCTTTTACTCCAAGAGACCCAGTACTTC
once TRBJ2-7 TRBV12-3/TRBV12-4 TRBD2 CASSLYAGGNEQYF TGTGCCAGCAGTTTGTACGCGGGAGGGAACGAGCAGTACTTC
- TRBJ2-5 TRBV12-3/TRBV12-4 TRBD2 CASRVAGVETQYF TGTGCCAGCAGGGTAGCGGGAGTGGAGACCCAGTACTTC
- TRBJ1-5 TRBV20-1 - CSARDSRRGNQPQHF TGCAGTGCTAGAGATAGTCGGAGGGGGAATCAGCCCCAGCATTTT
- TRBJ2-3 TRBV7-7 - CASSLSADPLGTQYF TGTGCTAGCAGCTTATCAGCGGATCCTCTGGGTACGCAGTATTTT
- TRBJ1-2 TRBV13 - CASSLGPRLYGYTF TGTGCCAGCAGCCTAGGCCCTCGTCTCTATGGCTACACCTTC
- TRBJ1-3 TRBV20-1 TRBD1 CSADGTGADADSSGNTIYF TGCAGTGCTGATGGGACAGGGGCGGATGCTGACTCCTCTGGAAACACCATATATTTT
- TRBJ1-4 TRBV15 - CATSSFPAREKLFF TGTGCCACCAGCAGTTTTCCCGCGCGGGAAAAACTGTTTTTT
- TRBJ2-1 TRBV14 - CASSQLTSSNEQFF TGTGCCAGCAGCCAGCTAACTAGCTCCAATGAGCAGTTCTTC
- TRBJ2-7 TRBV14 - CASSQGWISYEQYF TGTGCCAGCAGCCAAGGTTGGATCTCCTACGAGCAGTACTTC
- TRBJ1-1 TRBV30 TRBD1 CAWSPRDRNTEAFF TGTGCCTGGAGTCCCCGGGACAGGAACACTGAAGCTTTCTTT
few TRBJ2-6 TRBV3-1 - CASSQSGANVLTF TGTGCCAGCAGCCAATCTGGGGCCAACGTCCTGACTTTC
- TRBJ2-3 TRBV5-4 TRBD2 CASSRTSDRGDTQYF TGTGCCAGCAGCAGGACTAGCGATCGGGGAGATACGCAGTATTTT
- TRBJ1-2 TRBV7-8 TRBD1 CASSSDRVGGYTF TGTGCCAGCAGCTCCGACAGGGTGGGGGGCTACACCTTC
- TRBJ1-5 TRBV15 - CATSRDIAAGQPQHF TGTGCCACCAGCAGAGATATTGCAGCCGGACAGCCCCAGCATTTT
- TRBJ2-1 TRBV5-6 - CASSLDPDNEQFF TGTGCCAGCAGCTTGGATCCAGACAATGAGCAGTTCTTC
- TRBJ2-1 TRBV12-3/TRBV12-4 - CASSMSSSLQGFF TGTGCCAGCAGTATGTCATCGAGTTTGCAGGGGTTCTTC
once TRBJ2-5 TRBV5-1 TRBD1 CASSPGQGSIQETQYF TGCGCCAGCAGCCCAGGACAGGGGTCCATCCAGGAGACCCAGTACTTC
- TRBJ2-5 TRBV28 TRBD2 CASSAPFRGGRMETQYF TGTGCCAGCAGTGCGCCCTTTCGGGGCGGGAGGATGGAGACCCAGTACTTC